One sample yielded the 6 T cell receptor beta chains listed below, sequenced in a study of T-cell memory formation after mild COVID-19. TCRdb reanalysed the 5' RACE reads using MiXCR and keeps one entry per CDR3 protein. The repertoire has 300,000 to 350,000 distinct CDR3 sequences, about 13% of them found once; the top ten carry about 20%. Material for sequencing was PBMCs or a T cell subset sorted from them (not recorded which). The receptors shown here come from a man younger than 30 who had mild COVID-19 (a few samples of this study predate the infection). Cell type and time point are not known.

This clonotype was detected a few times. Here the CDR3 reads CASSQGVENTEAFF. The DNA for the CDR3 is TGTGCCAGCAGCCAAGGGGTGGAGAACACTGAAGCTTTCTTT. J is TRBJ1-1 and V is TRBV3-1; D gene ambiguous. The germline CDR1 and CDR2 sequences are LGHDT and YNNKEL (reference sequence). The length of the CDR3 is 14 residues. V lost 1 base to trimming and J lost 1 base, with 7 bases between them. The variable domain in full, with the rest retrieved from reference TRBV3-1 and TRBJ1-1, is DTAVSQTPKYLVTQMGNDKSIKCEQNLGHDTMYWYKQDSKKFLKIMFSYNNKELIINETVPNRFSPKSPDKAHLNLHINSLELGDSAVYFCASSQGVENTEAFFGQGTRLTVV.

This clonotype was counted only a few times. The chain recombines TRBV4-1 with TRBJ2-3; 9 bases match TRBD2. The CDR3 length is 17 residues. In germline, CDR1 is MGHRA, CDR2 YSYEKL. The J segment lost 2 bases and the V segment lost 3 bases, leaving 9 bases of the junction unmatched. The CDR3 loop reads CASSQKGGGALTDTQYF. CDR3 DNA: TGCGCCAGCAGCCAGAAGGGCGGGGGGGCTCTCACAGATACGCAGTATTTT.

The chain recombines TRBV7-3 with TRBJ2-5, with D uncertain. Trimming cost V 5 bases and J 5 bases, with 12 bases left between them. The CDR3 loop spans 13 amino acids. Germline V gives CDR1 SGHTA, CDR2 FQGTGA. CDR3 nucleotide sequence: TGTGCCAGCAGCAAGACACAGAGCGAGACCCAGTACTTC. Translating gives CASSKTQSETQYF.

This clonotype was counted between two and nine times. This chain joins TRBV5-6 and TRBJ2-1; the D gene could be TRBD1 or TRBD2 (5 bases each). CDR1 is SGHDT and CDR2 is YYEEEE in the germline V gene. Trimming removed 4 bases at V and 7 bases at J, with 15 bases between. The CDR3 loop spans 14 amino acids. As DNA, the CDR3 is TGTGCCAGCAGCCCTGGGACCACTACGAATGAGCAGTTCTTC. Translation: CASSPGTTTNEQFF.

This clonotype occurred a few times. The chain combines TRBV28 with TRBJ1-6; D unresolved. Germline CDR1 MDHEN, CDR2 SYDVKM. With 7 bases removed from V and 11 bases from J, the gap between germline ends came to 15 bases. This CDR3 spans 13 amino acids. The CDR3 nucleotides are TGTGCCAGCACCAACTTCCCCGGGACACCCCTCCACTTT. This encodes CASTNFPGTPLHF. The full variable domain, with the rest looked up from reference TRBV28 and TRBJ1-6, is DVKVTQSSRYLVKRTGEKVFLECVQDMDHENMFWYRQDPGLGLRLIYFSYDVKMKEKGDIPEGYSVSREKKERFSLILESASTNQTSMYLCASTNFPGTPLHFGNGTRLTVT.

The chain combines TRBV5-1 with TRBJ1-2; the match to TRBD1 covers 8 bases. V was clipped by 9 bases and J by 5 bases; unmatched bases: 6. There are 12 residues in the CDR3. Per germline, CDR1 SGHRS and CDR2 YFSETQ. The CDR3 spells CATRDRWYGYTF. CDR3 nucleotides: TGCGCCACCCGGGACAGGTGGTATGGCTACACCTTC.